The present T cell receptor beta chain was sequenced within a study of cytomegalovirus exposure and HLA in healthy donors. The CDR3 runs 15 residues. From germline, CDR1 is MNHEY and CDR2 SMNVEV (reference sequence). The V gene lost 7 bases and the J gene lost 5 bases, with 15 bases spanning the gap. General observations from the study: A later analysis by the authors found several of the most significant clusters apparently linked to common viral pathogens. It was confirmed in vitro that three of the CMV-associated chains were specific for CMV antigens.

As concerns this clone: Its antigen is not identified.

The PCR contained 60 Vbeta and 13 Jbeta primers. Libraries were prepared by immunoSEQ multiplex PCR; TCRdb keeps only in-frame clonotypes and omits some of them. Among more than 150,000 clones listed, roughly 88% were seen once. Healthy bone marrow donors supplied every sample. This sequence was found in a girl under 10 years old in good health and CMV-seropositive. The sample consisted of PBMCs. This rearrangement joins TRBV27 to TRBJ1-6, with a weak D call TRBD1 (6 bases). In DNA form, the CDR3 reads TGTGCCAGCACCTCGGGACACCCTAATAATTCACCCCTCCACTTT. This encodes CASTSGHPNNSPLHF.